This TCR beta chain comes out of a study of blood T cell repertoires in COVID-19. Study summary: From T cells, B-cell-depleted T cells, or PBMCs came the material, which was cDNA or gDNA.

Germline CDR1 is PRHDT and CDR2 is FYEKMQ (reference sequence). CDR3 size: 17 residues. Trimming cost V 5 bases and J 6 bases; bases outside gene matches: 12. The table came from immunoSEQ multiplex PCR; TCRdb's copy has only in-frame clones and leaves some out. The sample has some 21,000 clones, roughly 75% seen once. The TCR was taken from a man in his fifties or sixties with active COVID-19. Sequenced sample: peripheral blood. J is TRBJ2-7 and V is TRBV13, with 14 positions matching TRBD2. The CDR3 region is CASSPEAGTSGRSEQYF. The DNA of the CDR3 is TGTGCCAGCAGCCCAGAGGCCGGGACTAGCGGGAGATCCGAGCAGTACTTC.